This is a list of T cell receptor beta chains from one sample in a study of T cell responses to AZD1222 COVID-19 vaccine. The protocol was immunoSEQ multiplex PCR, while the TCRdb copy is restricted to in-frame clones and leaves out a portion. The sample includes 250,000 to 300,000 clones, 85% to 95% of them seen just once. The specimen comprised peripheral blood, sampled 28 days after the second AZD1222 dose. Receptor source: an adult who received the AZD1222 COVID-19 vaccine. Both conserved end residues are part of each CDR3. Fields, in order: clone size, J gene, D gene, CDR3 length, V gene, CDR3 DNA, CDR3 protein. D genes are given only for firm matches. Rows may omit the clone size; those that give it use once, few, many or a size class.

>-|TRBJ1-4|-|13|TRBV12-3/TRBV12-4
TGTGCCAGCAGTTTAGGGGGCGTTGAAAAACTGTTTTTT
CASSLGGVEKLFF
>-|TRBJ1-6|-|15|TRBV5-4
TGTGCCAGCAGCTCACAGGACAGCGGGCATTCACCCCTCCACTTT
CASSSQDSGHSPLHF
>-|TRBJ2-1|TRBD2|14|TRBV18
TGTGCCAGCTCACCGTCTAGCGGGGTTAATGAGCAGTTCTTC
CASSPSSGVNEQFF
>-|TRBJ1-4|-|14|TRBV5-8
TGTGCCAGCAGCCCCAGGGGCCCTCATGAAAAACTGTTTTTT
CASSPRGPHEKLFF
>-|TRBJ1-5|-|20|TRBV11-3
TGTGCCAGCAGCTTAGAGGAACCTCAGGGAGGGGCCCATAGCAATCAGCCCCAGCATTTT
CASSLEEPQGGAHSNQPQHF
>few|TRBJ2-2|-|15|TRBV28
TGTGCCAGCAGTTTGGGCATATTTAACACCGGGGAGCTGTTTTTT
CASSLGIFNTGELFF
>-|TRBJ1-6|-|15|TRBV2
TGTGCCAGCAGTGAAAAGGCAAGAGCTAATTCACCCCTCCACTTT
CASSEKARANSPLHF
>few|TRBJ1-4|-|15|TRBV3-1/TRBV3-2
TGTGCCAGCAGCCAAGTTTCAGGGTTTGGGGAAAAACTGTTTTTT
CASSQVSGFGEKLFF
>-|TRBJ2-7|TRBD1|15|TRBV28
TGTGCCAGCAGTCCCGGGACAGGGGTTACCTACGAGCAGTACTTC
CASSPGTGVTYEQYF
>-|TRBJ2-2|TRBD1|14|TRBV3-1/TRBV3-2
TGTGCCAGCAGCCAGGGACAGGGGGCCGGGGAGCTGTTTTTT
CASSQGQGAGELFF
>-|TRBJ1-1|-|15|TRBV3-1/TRBV3-2
TGTGCCAGCAGAGCAGACCCCTTCAGGGAAACTGAAGCTTTCTTT
CASRADPFRETEAFF
>-|TRBJ2-7|-|12|TRBV2
TGTGCCAGCAGTCCGACTACTTACGAGCAGTACTTC
CASSPTTYEQYF
>once|TRBJ1-2|-|12|TRBV6-6
TGTGCCAGCAGTACTGACAGCTATGGCTACACCTTC
CASSTDSYGYTF
>-|TRBJ1-1|-|16|TRBV19
TGTGCCAGTACCCCCTGGATGGCCACCATGAACACTGAAGCTTTCTTT
CASTPWMATMNTEAFF
>-|TRBJ1-1|TRBD1|13|TRBV28
TGTGCCAGCAGTCGCTCCGGGACAGGGATCGGTTTCTTT
CASSRSGTGIGFF
>-|TRBJ2-7|-|14|TRBV7-9
TGTGCCAGCAGCTTAGCGGCAGGGACCTACGAGCAGTACTTC
CASSLAAGTYEQYF
>-|TRBJ2-3|TRBD1|16|TRBV6-5
TGTGCCAGCAGTTACAAGGACAGGGTAGGTGCAGATACGCAGTATTTT
CASSYKDRVGADTQYF
>-|TRBJ2-3|-|16|TRBV5-1
TGCGCCAGCAGCTTAGTGACAGTCGCTAGCACAGATACGCAGTATTTT
CASSLVTVASTDTQYF
>-|TRBJ1-5|-|14|TRBV7-2
TGTGCCAGCAGCTTCCCCGGACCTAATCAGCCCCAGCATTTT
CASSFPGPNQPQHF
>-|TRBJ2-7|TRBD1|15|TRBV6-6
TGTGCCAGCAGGCACGGGACAGGGGGACTTTACGAGCAGTACTTC
CASRHGTGGLYEQYF
>-|TRBJ2-1|TRBD1|18|TRBV18
TGTGCCAGCTCTGTTAAAACAGGGGACCAGAGCTCCTACAATGAGCAGTTCTTC
CASSVKTGDQSSYNEQFF
>-|TRBJ2-1|TRBD2|16|TRBV11-3
TGTGCCAGCAGCTTACTAGGGACTAGCGGCTACAATGAGCAGTTCTTC
CASSLLGTSGYNEQFF
>-|TRBJ2-1|TRBD2|16|TRBV27
TGTGCCAGCAGTCCGGGACTAGCGGGAATCTACAATGAGCAGTTCTTC
CASSPGLAGIYNEQFF
>-|TRBJ2-7|-|20|TRBV21-1
TGTGCCAGCAGCACCAACAGCCGCGGGGTAGCAGGAAGGAGCTCCTACGAGCAGTACTTC
CASSTNSRGVAGRSSYEQYF
>-|TRBJ2-2|-|16|TRBV2
TGTGCCAGCAGTGAGGAGTCCCTAACGAACACCGGGGAGCTGTTTTTT
CASSEESLTNTGELFF
>-|TRBJ2-5|-|14|TRBV29-1
TGCAGCGTTCCTTCGCGCCAGGGGAAAGAGACCCAGTACTTC
CSVPSRQGKETQYF
>-|TRBJ2-7|-|15|TRBV7-6
TGTGCCAGCAGCTTATCGGCTAGTGACTCCTACGAGCAGTACTTC
CASSLSASDSYEQYF
>few|TRBJ1-5|-|13|TRBV19
TGTGCCAGTAGTATTATCACTAATCAGCCCCAGCATTTT
CASSIITNQPQHF
>once|TRBJ2-5|-|14|TRBV27
TGTGCCAGCAAATTACAGGGATCCCAAGAGACCCAGTACTTC
CASKLQGSQETQYF
>-|TRBJ1-2|-|14|TRBV13
TGTGCCAGCAGCATTCGGACCCCGGGGAATGGCTACACCTTC
CASSIRTPGNGYTF
>-|TRBJ1-1|-|15|TRBV4-1
TGCGCCAGCAGCACCCGACAGGCCTCGAACACTGAAGCTTTCTTT
CASSTRQASNTEAFF
>-|TRBJ1-1|-|13|TRBV12-3/TRBV12-4
TGTGCCAGCAGCCAACAGGGAGGCACTGAAGCTTTCTTT
CASSQQGGTEAFF
>-|TRBJ2-7|-|15|TRBV28
TGTGCCAGCAGTTTACCGGGCGAAAGCTCCTACGAGCAGTACTTC
CASSLPGESSYEQYF
>once|TRBJ2-1|TRBD2|14|TRBV28
TGTGCCAGCAGCGGACGGGAGGGGCGGAATGAGCAGTTCTTC
CASSGREGRNEQFF
>-|TRBJ1-2|TRBD1|13|TRBV7-9
TGTGCCAGCAGCAACCGGGACAGGGAGGGCTACACCTTC
CASSNRDREGYTF
>-|TRBJ2-7|-|13|TRBV27
TGTGCCAGCAGTTTAAGACCGGCGGGGTGGCAGTACTTC
CASSLRPAGWQYF
>-|TRBJ2-7|-|14|TRBV28
TGTGCCAGCAGTTTCACGGACCATTCCTACGAGCAGTACTTC
CASSFTDHSYEQYF